The following is a TCR beta chain sequence with its context. Its specificity is unknown. The sample is drawn from a study of beta chain features in type 1 diabetes. Overall study results and limits: Type 1 diabetes patients had moderately but significantly shorter TCRB CDR3s in all four CD4+ subsets.

Investigators reverse transcribed all isolated RNA, so they sequenced expressed TCRB transcripts. Sequencing was performed with immunoSEQ multiplex PCR; in TCRdb, only in-frame clones are kept and a portion is missing. The data hold tens of thousands of clones, with approximately 61% observed a single time. Germline CDR1 SNHLY, CDR2 FYNNEI. The CDR3 is made up of 13 amino acids. V was cut by 8 bases and J by 4 bases, with 14 bases left in between. Sequenced: Tregs from blood. The gene calls are TRBV2 and TRBJ1-2; D is possibly TRBD1 (5 bases). The receptor comes from a young man with type 1 diabetes. Some clones in this sample may be carry-over from other donors' samples. CDR3 DNA: TGTGCCAGCCTACGAAGGGGTGGCTATGGCTACACCTTC. The encoded protein is CASLRRGGYGYTF.